This entry is about one T cell receptor (beta chain). Patients at the Seattle site were enrolled during active infection and followed longitudinally. Germline CDR1 is SNHLY and CDR2 is FYNNEI. The germline V and J ends were trimmed by 6 bases and 8 bases, with 17 bases remaining between them. The CDR3 spans 14 residues. Assay: immunoSEQ multiplex PCR; the TCRdb copy retains only in-frame clones and omits some. Altogether around 150,000 clones are present, about 85% being singletons, with the ten largest covering roughly 2.5%. The sample originates from a study of blood T cell repertoires in COVID-19. As for the study in general: The samples span acute and convalescent COVID-19 from the United States, Italy and Spain. Sources were T cells, B-cell-depleted T cells, or PBMCs; the material itself was cDNA or gDNA.

The sample consisted of peripheral blood. The V call is TRBV2, the J call TRBJ2-1; no reliable D call. The receptor's source is a human donor with COVID-19, enrolled during active disease. The donor label of this sample is uncertain. The CDR3: CASSGNVIGDEQFF. The CDR3 DNA reads TGTGCCAGCAGCGGAAACGTAATCGGAGATGAGCAGTTCTTC.